The source of this TCR beta chain is a study of blood T cell repertoires in COVID-19. Overall study context: COVID-19 samples, acute and convalescent, were from the United States, Italy and Spain. Sources were T cells, B-cell-depleted T cells, or PBMCs; the material itself was cDNA or gDNA.

Between the trimmed V and J ends, which lost 1 base and 7 bases, there was a span of 7 bases. This CDR3 spans 13 amino acids. Germline assignment: CDR1 LGHNA and CDR2 YSLEER. The protocol was immunoSEQ multiplex PCR, while the TCRdb copy is restricted to in-frame clones and leaves out a portion. The sample yields around 54,000 clones, around 92% seen once. The chain carries TRBV4-3 and TRBJ1-4; no definite D call. This sequence originates from a human donor in a cohort sampled during active COVID-19. Sequencing input: peripheral blood. The DNA for the CDR3 is TGCGCCAGCAGCCAAGGTCGTTCTGAAAAACTGTTTTTT. Translation: CASSQGRSEKLFF.